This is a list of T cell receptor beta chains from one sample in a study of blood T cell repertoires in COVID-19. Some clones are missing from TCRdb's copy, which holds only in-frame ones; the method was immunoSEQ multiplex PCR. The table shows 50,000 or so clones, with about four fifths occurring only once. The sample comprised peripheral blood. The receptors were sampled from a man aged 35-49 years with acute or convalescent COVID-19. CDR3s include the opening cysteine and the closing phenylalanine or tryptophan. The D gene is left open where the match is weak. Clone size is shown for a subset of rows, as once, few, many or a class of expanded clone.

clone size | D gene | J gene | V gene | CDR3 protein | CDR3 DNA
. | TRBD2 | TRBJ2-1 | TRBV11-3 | CASSLTGTSGREFF | TGTGCCAGCAGCTTAACAGGGACTAGCGGGCGAGAGTTCTTC
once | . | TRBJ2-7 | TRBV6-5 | CASSYLAGASYEQYF | TGTGCCAGCAGTTACTTGGCGGGGGCCTCCTACGAGCAGTACTTC
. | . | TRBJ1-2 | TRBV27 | CASSKALPGLIGYTF | TGTGCCAGCAGTAAGGCGTTACCGGGACTCATTGGCTACACCTTC
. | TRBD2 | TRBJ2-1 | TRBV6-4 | CASSGLAGGKQFF | TGTGCCAGCAGTGGACTAGCGGGGGGGAAGCAGTTCTTC
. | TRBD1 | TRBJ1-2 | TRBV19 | CASRTGSLQGYTF | TGTGCCAGTAGGACAGGGTCCCTTCAGGGCTACACCTTC
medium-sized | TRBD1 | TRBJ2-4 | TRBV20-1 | CRGQGGNIQYF | TGCAGGGGACAGGGGGGAAACATTCAGTACTTC
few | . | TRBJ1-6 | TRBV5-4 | CASSLLQGSYNSPLHF | TGTGCCAGCAGCTTACTACAGGGTTCGTATAATTCACCCCTCCACTTT
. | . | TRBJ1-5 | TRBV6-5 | CASIVEGDQPQHF | TGTGCCAGCATAGTGGAGGGCGATCAGCCCCAGCATTTT
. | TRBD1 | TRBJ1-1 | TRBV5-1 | CASSMTGDLTEAFF | TGCGCCAGCAGCATGACAGGGGACCTAACTGAAGCTTTCTTT
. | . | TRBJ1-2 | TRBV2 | CASSVGRVGGYTF | TGTGCCAGCAGTGTGGGCAGGGTGGGCGGCTACACCTTC
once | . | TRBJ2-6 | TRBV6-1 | CASSERLRNLSGANVLTF | TGTGCCAGCAGTGAACGACTCCGAAACCTCTCTGGGGCCAACGTCCTGACTTTC
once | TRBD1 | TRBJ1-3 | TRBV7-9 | CASNLDRAGIFGNTIYF | TGTGCCAGCAACCTTGACAGGGCTGGGATCTTTGGAAACACCATATATTTT
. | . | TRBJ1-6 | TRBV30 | CAKRTGGNSPLHF | TGTGCCAAGAGGACGGGGGGAAATTCACCCCTCCACTTT
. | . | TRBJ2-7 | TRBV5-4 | CASSLPGGLRGEQYF | TGTGCCAGCAGCCTCCCTGGGGGGTTGAGGGGCGAGCAGTACTTC
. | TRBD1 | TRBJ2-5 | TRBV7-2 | CASSSRTGRLETQYF | TGTGCCAGCAGCTCACGGACAGGGAGGCTGGAGACCCAGTACTTC
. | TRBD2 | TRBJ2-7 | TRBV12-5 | CASTYSGTSVEQYF | TGTGCTTCAACGTACTCCGGGACTAGCGTCGAGCAGTACTTC
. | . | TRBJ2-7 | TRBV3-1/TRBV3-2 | CASSHARGRSYEQYF | TGTGCCAGCAGCCATGCAAGGGGAAGGTCCTACGAGCAGTACTTC
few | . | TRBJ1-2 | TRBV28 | CASSQDTYYGYTF | TGTGCCAGCAGTCAAGACACCTATTATGGCTACACCTTC
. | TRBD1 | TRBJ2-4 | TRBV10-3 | CAISEGDRGYQYF | TGTGCCATCAGTGAGGGGGACAGGGGATATCAGTACTTC
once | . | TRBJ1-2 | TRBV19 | CASNRGGPNYGYTF | TGTGCCAGTAATAGAGGGGGACCTAACTATGGCTACACCTTC
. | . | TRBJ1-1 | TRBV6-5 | CATRRVGDTEAFF | TGTGCCACCCGAAGGGTCGGGGACACTGAAGCTTTCTTT
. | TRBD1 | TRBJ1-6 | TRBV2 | CASSEGDRRAHF | TGTGCCAGCAGTGAAGGGGACAGGCGTGCCCACTTT
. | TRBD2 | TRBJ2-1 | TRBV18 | CASSPGLANEQFF | TGTGCCAGCTCACCCGGACTAGCCAATGAGCAGTTCTTC
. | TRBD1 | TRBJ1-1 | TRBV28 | CASSSHNRQGPEAFF | TGTGCCAGCAGTTCCCACAACCGACAGGGGCCAGAAGCTTTCTTT
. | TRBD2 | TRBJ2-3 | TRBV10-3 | CAISTLAGLTDTQYF | TGTGCCATCAGTACACTAGCGGGGCTCACAGATACGCAGTATTTT
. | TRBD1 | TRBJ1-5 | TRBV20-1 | CSASRVPGQGAQISNQPQHF | TGCAGTGCCAGTCGGGTGCCGGGACAGGGGGCCCAAATCTCGAATCAGCCCCAGCATTTT
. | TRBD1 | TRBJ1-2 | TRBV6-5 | CASSLDRVGGYTF | TGTGCCAGCAGTTTGGACAGGGTGGGTGGCTACACCTTC
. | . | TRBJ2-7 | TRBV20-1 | CSAASGHEQYF | TGCAGTGCTGCATCTGGCCACGAGCAGTACTTC
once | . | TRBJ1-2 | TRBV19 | CASSIEGVAYGYTF | TGTGCCAGTAGTATAGAAGGGGTTGCCTATGGCTACACCTTC
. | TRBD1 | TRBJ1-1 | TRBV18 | CASSPNSGQMNTEAFF | TGTGCCAGCTCCCCCAATTCGGGACAGATGAACACTGAAGCTTTCTTT
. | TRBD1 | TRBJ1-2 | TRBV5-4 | CASSFPDRANYGYTF | TGTGCCAGCAGCTTCCCCGACAGGGCTAACTATGGCTACACCTTC
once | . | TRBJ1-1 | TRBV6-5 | CASSYEGNTEAFF | TGTGCCAGCAGTTATGAGGGGAACACTGAAGCTTTCTTT
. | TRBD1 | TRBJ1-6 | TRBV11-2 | CASSTGTGGNSPLHF | TGTGCCAGCAGCACCGGGACAGGGGGTAATTCACCCCTCCACTTT
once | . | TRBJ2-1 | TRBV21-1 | CASSEGESGGSSYNEQFF | TGTGCCAGCAGCGAAGGGGAAAGCGGGGGCTCCTCCTACAATGAGCAGTTCTTC
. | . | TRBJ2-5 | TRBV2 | CASTGLQRVETQYF | TGTGCCAGCACCGGCCTTCAACGGGTGGAGACCCAGTACTTC
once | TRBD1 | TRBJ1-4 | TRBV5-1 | CASSGQGSFNEKLFF | TGCGCCAGCAGCGGACAGGGTTCCTTCAATGAAAAACTGTTTTTT
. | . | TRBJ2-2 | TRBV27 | CASRTGLSATGELFF | TGTGCCAGCAGAACAGGGTTGTCGGCCACCGGGGAGCTGTTTTTT
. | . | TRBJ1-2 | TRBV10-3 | CAISPGQEGGYTF | TGTGCCATCAGCCCCGGTCAGGAGGGTGGCTACACCTTC
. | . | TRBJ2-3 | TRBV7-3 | CASSFGGRTDTQYF | TGTGCCAGCAGCTTCGGGGGGCGCACAGATACGCAGTATTTT
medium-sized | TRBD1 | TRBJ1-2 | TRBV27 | CASSTQGANYGYTF | TGTGCCAGCAGTACTCAGGGGGCAAACTATGGCTACACCTTC
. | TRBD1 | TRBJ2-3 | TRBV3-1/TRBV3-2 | CASSQVLGQGTADTQYF | TGTGCCAGCAGCCAAGTCCTAGGACAGGGGACGGCAGATACGCAGTATTTT
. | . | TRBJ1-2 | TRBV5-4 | CASGEDSSYGYTF | TGTGCCAGCGGCGAAGACAGCTCATATGGCTACACCTTC
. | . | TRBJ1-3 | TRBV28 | CASSSVRGTGNTIYF | TGTGCCAGCAGTTCGGTTAGGGGAACTGGAAACACCATATATTTT
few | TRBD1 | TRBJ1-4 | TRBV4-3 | CASSQEGQGNEKLFF | TGCGCCAGCAGCCAAGAGGGACAGGGTAATGAAAAACTGTTTTTT
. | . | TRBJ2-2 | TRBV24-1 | CATPPLQNTGELFF | TGTGCCACCCCCCCCTTACAGAACACCGGGGAGCTGTTTTTT
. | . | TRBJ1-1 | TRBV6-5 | CASTPTGTRGAFF | TGTGCCAGCACCCCTACAGGGACCCGGGGAGCTTTCTTT
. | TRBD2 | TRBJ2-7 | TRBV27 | CASRSIAGAYEQYF | TGTGCCAGCAGGTCCATAGCGGGGGCCTACGAGCAGTACTTC
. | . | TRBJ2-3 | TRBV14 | CASSRTVSTDTQYF | TGTGCCAGCAGCCGGACTGTTAGCACAGATACGCAGTATTTT
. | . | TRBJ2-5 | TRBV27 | CASSLSAPPGTQYF | TGTGCCAGCAGTTTATCCGCCCCCCCCGGGACCCAGTACTTC